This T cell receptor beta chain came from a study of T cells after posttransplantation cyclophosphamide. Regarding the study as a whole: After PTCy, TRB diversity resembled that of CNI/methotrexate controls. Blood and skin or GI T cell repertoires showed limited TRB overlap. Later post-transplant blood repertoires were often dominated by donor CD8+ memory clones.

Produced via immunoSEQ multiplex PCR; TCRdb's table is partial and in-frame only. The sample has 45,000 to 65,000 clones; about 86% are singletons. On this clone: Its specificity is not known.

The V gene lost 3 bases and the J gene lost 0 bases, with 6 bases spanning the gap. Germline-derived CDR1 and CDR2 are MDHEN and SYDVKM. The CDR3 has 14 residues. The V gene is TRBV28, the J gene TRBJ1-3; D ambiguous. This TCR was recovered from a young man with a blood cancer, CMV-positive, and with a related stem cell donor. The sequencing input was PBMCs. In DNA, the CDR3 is TGTGCCAGCAGTTTCGTTAACTCTGGAAACACCATATATTTT. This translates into CASSFVNSGNTIYF.